A single sample is the source of the 15 T cell receptor beta chains below, sequenced in a study of CD8 T cells in ankylosing spondylitis. TCRdb reanalysed the 5' RACE reads using MiXCR and keeps one entry per CDR3 protein. The top ten hold 3.5% of the sample, which has around 300,000 distinct CDR3 sequences, roughly 20% seen once. Sequencing was performed on blood, either unsorted or a sorted T cell fraction (not recorded which). Every receptor here comes from a female donor with ankylosing spondylitis or in good health (not recorded which).

This clonotype was detected many times. The chain uses TRBV20-1 and TRBJ2-4; 10 bases agree with TRBD2. Trimming took 5 bases from V and 0 from J; bases not matched to a gene: 10. This CDR3 has 17 amino acids. CDR1 and CDR2 (germline): DFQATT, SNEGSKA (reference sequence). CDR3 sequence: CSAPKREGNLAKNIQYF. CDR3 coding DNA: TGCAGTGCTCCGAAGCGGGAGGGCAACTTAGCCAAAAACATTCAGTACTTC.

Only a few counts were recorded for this clonotype. The V call is TRBV29-1, the J call TRBJ1-3; TRBD1 is a possible D gene (6 bases). V lost 6 bases to trimming and J lost 3 bases, with 12 bases between them. The CDR3 contains 13 residues. Germline CDR1 reads SQVTM; CDR2 reads ANQGSEA. The CDR3 protein is CSVEQGGGNTIYF. The CDR3 DNA reads as TGCAGCGTCGAACAGGGAGGTGGAAACACCATATATTTT.

The chain is built from TRBV5-1 and TRBJ1-2; possibly TRBD1 for D (5 bases). This CDR3 spans 15 amino acids. Germline-derived CDR1 and CDR2 are SGHRS and YFSETQ. Trimming took 4 bases from V and 2 from J, leaving 15 bases between them. CDR3 sequence reads: CASSPEGYRNYGYTF. DNA for the CDR3: TGCGCCAGCAGCCCGGAGGGGTATCGCAACTATGGCTACACCTTC.

This chain joins TRBV20-1 and TRBJ2-1; 7 nucleotides match TRBD2. Germline V gene lookup returns CDR1 DFQATT and CDR2 SNEGSKA (reference sequence). This CDR3 is built from 14 residues. V was clipped by 2 bases and J by 9 bases; unmatched bases: 10. CDR3: CSARLAALLGEQFF. CDR3 bases: TGCAGTGCTAGACTAGCGGCCTTGTTGGGTGAGCAGTTCTTC.

The chain is built from TRBV5-1 and TRBJ2-3; 8 bases are a match to TRBD2. This CDR3 region has 17 residues. The V gene end was trimmed by 1 base and the J gene end by 1 base; junction bases not matched to a gene: 8. CDR1 is SGHRS and CDR2 is YFSETQ in the germline V gene. The CDR3 spells CASSLSGRAWGTDTQYF. For the CDR3, the DNA is TGCGCCAGCAGCTTGTCCGGGAGGGCCTGGGGCACAGATACGCAGTATTTT. Full variable domain (rest looked up from reference TRBV5-1 and TRBJ2-3): KAGVTQTPRYLIKTRGQQVTLSCSPISGHRSVSWYQQTPGQGLQFLFEYFSETQRNKGNFPGRFSGRQFSNSRSEMNVSTLELGDSALYLCASSLSGRAWGTDTQYFGPGTRLTVL.

This clonotype was seen more than once but under ten times. CDR3: CASSGGDSSGSVYNEQFF. The DNA for the CDR3 is TGTGCCAGCAGCGGGGGTGACTCAAGCGGGAGCGTTTACAATGAGCAGTTCTTC. V usage is TRBV13 and J usage is TRBJ2-1, with 8 bases that match TRBD2. The germline V gene has CDR1 PRHDT and CDR2 FYEKMQ (reference sequence). CDR3 length: 18 amino acids. Trimming cost V 5 bases and J 4 bases; bases outside gene matches: 16.

The V and J genes are TRBV4-2 and TRBJ2-3, with TRBD2 identical over 11 bases. The V gene's germline CDR1 is LGHNA and CDR2 YNFKEQ. J gave up 2 bases and V 0 bases, and 4 bases lay outside the gene matches. This CDR3 has 17 residues. CDR3 loop: CASSQEGLAVLTDTQYF. The CDR3, as DNA: TGTGCCAGCAGCCAAGAGGGACTAGCGGTTCTCACAGATACGCAGTATTTT.

This chain uses TRBV13 with TRBJ2-3; D unclear. The ends were cut back, 5 bases at V and 1 base at J, with 10 bases in the middle. Germline V gene sequence: CDR1 PRHDT, CDR2 FYEKMQ (reference sequence). The CDR3 length is 14 residues. DNA for the CDR3: TGTGCCAGCAGCCCTTTTGAGCGCACAGATACGCAGTATTTT. It is translated as CASSPFERTDTQYF.

CDR3 nucleotide sequence: TGTGCCAGCAGCTTCGGAGGGGGTGGAGAGACCCAGTACTTC. Translated: CASSFGGGGETQYF. The V call is TRBV5-5, the J call TRBJ2-5; D possibly uses TRBD1 or TRBD2 (6 bases each). CDR1 and CDR2 from the germline V gene are SGHKS and YYEKEE (reference sequence). Trimming took off 2 bases at V and 4 bases at J, with 12 bases between the two ends. There are 14 residues in the CDR3. Together with reference TRBV5-5 and TRBJ2-5, the CDR3 gives the full variable domain: DAGVTQSPTHLIKTRGQQVTLRCSPISGHKSVSWYQQVLGQGPQFIFQYYEKEERGRGNFPDRFSARQFPNYSSELNVNALLLGDSALYLCASSFGGGGETQYFGPGTRLLVL.

This clonotype showed up many times. The chain combines TRBV11-1 with TRBJ2-3; TRBD2 matches 13 bases. The length of the CDR3 is 18 residues. J was trimmed by 1 base and V by 5 bases; bases with no gene match: 9. Germline-derived CDR1 and CDR2 are SGHAT and FQDESV (reference sequence). DNA for the CDR3: TGTGCCAGCAGCCATTCACCACTAGCGGGGGGGCGCACAGATACGCAGTATTTT. Translation gives CASSHSPLAGGRTDTQYF. Variable domain in full (rest from reference TRBV11-1 and TRBJ2-3): EAEVAQSPRYKITEKSQAVAFWCDPISGHATLYWYRQILGQGPELLVQFQDESVVDDSQLPKDRFSAERLKGVDSTLKIQPAELGDSAMYLCASSHSPLAGGRTDTQYFGPGTRLTVL.

This clonotype was observed a handful of times. This chain joins TRBV6-5 and TRBJ1-4, with 7 bases lining up with TRBD1. This CDR3 has 14 amino acids. J lost 6 bases, V lost 4 bases, and 5 bases had no gene match. CDR1 and CDR2 (germline): MNHEY, SVGAGI. This chain's CDR3 is CASSSRDRHEKLFF. Written as DNA, the CDR3 is TGTGCCAGCAGTTCCCGGGACAGACATGAAAAACTGTTTTTT.

This clonotype was seen only a few times. The CDR3 sequence: CASSQEASGTFNEQFF. The CDR3, as DNA: TGCGCCAGCAGCCAGGAAGCTAGCGGGACTTTCAATGAGCAGTTCTTC. This chain links TRBV4-3 with TRBJ2-1, with 9 bases lining up with TRBD2. CDR1 and CDR2 (germline): LGHNA, YSLEER. This CDR3 region has 16 residues. V lost 3 bases, J lost 6 bases, and 9 bases stayed unmatched.

The chain is built from TRBV20-1 and TRBJ2-5, with D possibly being TRBD1 (6 bases). With 0 bases removed from V and 1 base from J, the gap between germline ends came to 9 bases. Germline V gene lookup returns CDR1 DFQATT and CDR2 SNEGSKA (reference sequence). The length of the CDR3 is 14 residues. CDR3 in amino acids: CSARDKDSQETQYF. The DNA of the CDR3 is TGCAGTGCTAGAGATAAGGACAGCCAAGAGACCCAGTACTTC.

The V and J genes are TRBV9 and TRBJ2-1; the D is unclear. Trimming left V 3 bases short and J 6 bases short, with 22 bases between. The V gene's germline CDR1 is SGDLS and CDR2 YYNGEE. The CDR3 has 17 residues. In nucleotides, the CDR3 is TGTGCCAGCAGCGCGTTAGGGTCTTCCGGGTCCGGCAATGAGCAGTTCTTC. This sequence encodes CASSALGSSGSGNEQFF.

In its sample, this clonotype was seen a few times. This chain uses TRBV5-5 with TRBJ2-2; 13 nucleotides line up with TRBD2. The CDR3 consists of 17 residues. Germline V gene data show CDR1 as SGHKS and CDR2 as YYEKEE (reference sequence). J was trimmed by 3 bases and V by 4 bases; bases with no gene match: 6. This CDR3 is CASSNTSGRVYTGELFF. The CDR3 nucleotides are TGTGCCAGCAGCAACACTAGCGGGAGGGTGTACACCGGGGAGCTGTTTTTT.